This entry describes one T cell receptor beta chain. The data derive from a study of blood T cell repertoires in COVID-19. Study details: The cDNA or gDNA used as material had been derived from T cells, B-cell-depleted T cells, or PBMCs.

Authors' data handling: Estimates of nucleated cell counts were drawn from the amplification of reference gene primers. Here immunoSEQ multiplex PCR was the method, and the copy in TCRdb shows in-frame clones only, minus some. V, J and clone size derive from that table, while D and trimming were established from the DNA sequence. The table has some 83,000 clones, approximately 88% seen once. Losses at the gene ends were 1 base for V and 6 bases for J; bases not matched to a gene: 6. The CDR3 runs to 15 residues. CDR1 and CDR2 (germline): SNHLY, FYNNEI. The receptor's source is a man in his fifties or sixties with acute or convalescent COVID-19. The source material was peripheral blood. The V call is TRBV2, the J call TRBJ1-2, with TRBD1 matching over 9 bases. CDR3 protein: CASSEDEGQGHGYTF. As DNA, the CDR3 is TGTGCCAGCAGTGAAGATGAGGGACAGGGTCATGGCTACACCTTC.